The sequence of this T cell receptor beta chain was determined in a study of cytomegalovirus exposure and HLA in healthy donors. CDR3 size: 15 residues. CDR1 and CDR2 (germline): SGHAT, FQNNGV. The junction had 5 bases not matched to a gene; V was cut back by 4 bases and J by 6 bases. Overall study findings and caveats: Reported findings show TCR beta sequences accurately forecast HLA-A and HLA-B alleles in most subjects. Later, TCR association rates were found to vary by HLA locus, highest for DRB1 and lowest for HLA-C.

Amplification used 60 Vbeta primers and 13 Jbeta primers. Original processing methods: A later analysis tallied some 84 million unique TCR beta chains, 9.5 million to 14 million of them shared. Method: immunoSEQ multiplex PCR; TCRdb's copy keeps in-frame clones and lacks some. Clone size and the V and J calls come from that table; the DNA yielded D and trimming. The sample has 90,000 to 100,000 clones, around three quarters seen once. In regard to this clone: The antigen is not known.

Sequences were obtained from PBMCs. The clonotype comes from a man in his forties in good health and CMV-seronegative. The rearrangement links TRBV11-2 to TRBJ2-1; 11 bases match TRBD2. The CDR3 region has the DNA TGTGCCAGCAGCTACGCCGGGACTAGCGGCAATGAGCAGTTCTTC. This gives the protein CASSYAGTSGNEQFF.